The clone carrying this T cell receptor beta chain was seen a few times. Its antigen is as yet unknown. This table comes from immunoSEQ multiplex PCR, and its TCRdb copy is limited to in-frame clones, with some not included. The table records tens of thousands of clones, around 78% of them present only once. The sample comes from a study of radiation and T cells in renal cell carcinoma. Broader study findings: Without pretreatment biopsies, baseline tumor clonotype presence was undetermined. In blood, top tumor clones expanded by 2 weeks, shrinking by 4.

Germline assignment: CDR1 WNHNN and CDR2 SYGVQD (reference sequence). With V trimmed by 3 bases and J by 4 bases, 8 bases remained unmatched. The CDR3 runs 16 residues. The time point was: baseline pretreatment blood. The treatment is: 15 Gy SBRT to primary tumor, nephrectomy 4 weeks later. After SBRT, blood was collected at 2 and 4 weeks, plus baseline. Material: blood, obtained from a patient whose treatment included radiotherapy and nephrectomy. The receptor's source is a man aged 60-69 years with renal cell carcinoma. The V and J genes are TRBV10-1 and TRBJ2-5; 10 positions match TRBD1. Written as DNA, the CDR3 is TGCGCCAGCAGTGATTCCGGGACAGGGGTTTCAGAGACCCAGTACTTC. Translating it yields CASSDSGTGVSETQYF.